This is a list of T cell receptor beta chains from one sample in a study of human versus mouse CDR3 diversity and MHC coevolution. Data came from immunoSEQ multiplex PCR; TCRdb stores just in-frame clones and leaves some out. The repertoire holds around 59,000 clones, with approximately 94% as singletons. Sequencing was performed on naive CD4+ T cells from blood. These receptors all come from a person aged 55 to 75 in good health. CDR3s include the opening cysteine and the closing phenylalanine or tryptophan. Not all rows give a size; the values are once, few, many and, for expanded clones, a class.

J gene,clone size,V gene,CDR3 protein
TRBJ2-2,-,TRBV18,CASSPVLATPGELFF
TRBJ2-1,-,TRBV18,CASSRGQYNEQFF
TRBJ2-2,-,TRBV9,CASSVSSGFDTGELFF
-,-,TRBV4-1,CASSQDGPLTGGPSYEQYF
TRBJ1-5,-,TRBV6-1,CATSREDKPQHF
TRBJ1-2,-,TRBV7-9,CASQEGGGEIYGYTF
TRBJ2-3,-,TRBV19,CASSIDGLGGKGDTQYF
TRBJ2-5,-,TRBV19,CASSIEGRGVRETQYF
TRBJ2-1,-,TRBV10-3,CAIREDFSYNEQFF
TRBJ1-5,few,TRBV19,CASSPRTGTQPQHF
TRBJ1-4,-,TRBV18,CASSRRTGSEKLFF
TRBJ1-4,-,TRBV7-9,CASSQTLGQGGEKLFF
TRBJ2-1,-,TRBV9,CASSVGPDEQFF
TRBJ2-3,-,TRBV7-2,CASSFTGTSGSTTDTQYF
TRBJ2-5,-,TRBV11-3,CASSLGPRGGQETQYF
TRBJ2-5,-,TRBV5-4,CASSMDSGQETQYF
TRBJ2-2,-,TRBV5-4,CASSPRTSEELFF
-,-,TRBV5-4,CASSLEPTGVGYEQYF
TRBJ2-7,-,TRBV6-5,CASSYSTAGWYEQYF
TRBJ2-1,-,TRBV15,CATSRRTRGGPNEQFF